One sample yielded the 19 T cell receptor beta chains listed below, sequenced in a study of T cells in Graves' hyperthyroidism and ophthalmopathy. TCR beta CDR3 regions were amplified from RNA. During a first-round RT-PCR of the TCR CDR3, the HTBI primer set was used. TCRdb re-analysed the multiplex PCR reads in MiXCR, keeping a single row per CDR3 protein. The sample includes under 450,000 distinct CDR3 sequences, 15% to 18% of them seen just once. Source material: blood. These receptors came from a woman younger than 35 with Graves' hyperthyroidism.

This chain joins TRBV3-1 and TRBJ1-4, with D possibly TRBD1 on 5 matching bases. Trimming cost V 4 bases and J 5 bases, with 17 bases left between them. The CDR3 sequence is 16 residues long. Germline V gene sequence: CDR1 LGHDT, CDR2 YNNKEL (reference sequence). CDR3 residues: CASSPYSRGVNEKLFF. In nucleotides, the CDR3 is TGTGCCAGCAGCCCCTACTCACGGGGGGTGAATGAAAAACTGTTTTTT.

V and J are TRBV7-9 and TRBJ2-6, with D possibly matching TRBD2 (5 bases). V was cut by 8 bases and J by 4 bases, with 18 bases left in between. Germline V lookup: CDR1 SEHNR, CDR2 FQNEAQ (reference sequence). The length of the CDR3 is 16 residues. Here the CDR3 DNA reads TGTGCCAGCCAGCCGGGATGGTCGACCGGGGCCAACGTCCTGACTTTC. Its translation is CASQPGWSTGANVLTF.

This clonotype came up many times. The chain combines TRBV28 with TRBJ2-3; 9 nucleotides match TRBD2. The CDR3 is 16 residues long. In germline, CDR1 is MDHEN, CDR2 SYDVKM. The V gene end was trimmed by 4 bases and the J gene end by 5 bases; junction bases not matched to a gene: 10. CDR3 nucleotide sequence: TGTGCCAGCAGTTCCTCCTGGGGTAGCGGGAGAGATACGCAGTATTTT. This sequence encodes CASSSSWGSGRDTQYF.

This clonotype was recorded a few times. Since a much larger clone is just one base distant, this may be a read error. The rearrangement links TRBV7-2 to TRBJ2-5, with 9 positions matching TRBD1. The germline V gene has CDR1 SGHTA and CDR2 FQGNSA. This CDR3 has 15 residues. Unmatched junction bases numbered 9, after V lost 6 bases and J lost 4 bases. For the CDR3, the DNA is TGTGCCAGCAGGCCCGGGACAGGGCCGAGAGAGACCCAGTACTTC. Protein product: CASRPGTGPRETQYF.

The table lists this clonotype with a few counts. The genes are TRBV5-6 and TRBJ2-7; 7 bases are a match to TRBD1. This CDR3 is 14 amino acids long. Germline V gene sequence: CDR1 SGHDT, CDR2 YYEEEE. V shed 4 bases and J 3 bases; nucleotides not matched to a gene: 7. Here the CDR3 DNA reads TGTGCCAGCAGCGGAGACAGGGTAGTCTACGAGCAGTACTTC. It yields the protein CASSGDRVVYEQYF.

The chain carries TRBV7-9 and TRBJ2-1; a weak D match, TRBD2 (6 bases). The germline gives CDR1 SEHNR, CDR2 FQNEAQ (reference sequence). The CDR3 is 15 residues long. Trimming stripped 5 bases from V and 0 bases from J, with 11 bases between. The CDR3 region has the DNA TGTGCCAGCAGCAAAACCGGGAGCTCCTACAATGAGCAGTTCTTC. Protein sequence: CASSKTGSSYNEQFF.

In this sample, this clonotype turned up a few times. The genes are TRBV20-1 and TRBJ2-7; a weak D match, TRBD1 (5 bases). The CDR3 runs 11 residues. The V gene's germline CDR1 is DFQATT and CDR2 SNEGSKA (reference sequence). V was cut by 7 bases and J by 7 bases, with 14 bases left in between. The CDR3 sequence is CSVPRVGEQYF. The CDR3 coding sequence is TGCAGTGTACCCAGGGTCGGTGAGCAGTACTTC.

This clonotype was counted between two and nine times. This CDR3 is CSVERLASFNEQFF. The CDR3 nucleotides are TGCAGCGTTGAAAGGCTAGCCTCGTTCAATGAGCAGTTCTTC. V gene TRBV29-1 combines with J gene TRBJ2-1, with D possibly being TRBD2 (5 bases). The germline gives CDR1 SQVTM, CDR2 ANQGSEA. Trimming cost V 2 bases and J 6 bases, with 14 bases left between them. The CDR3 runs 14 residues.

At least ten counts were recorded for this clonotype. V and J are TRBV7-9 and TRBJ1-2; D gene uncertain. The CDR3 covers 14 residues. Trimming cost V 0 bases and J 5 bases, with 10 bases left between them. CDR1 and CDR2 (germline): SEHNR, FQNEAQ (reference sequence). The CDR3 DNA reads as TGTGCCAGCAGCTTAGCGTGGGCCGAATATGGCTACACCTTC. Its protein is CASSLAWAEYGYTF.

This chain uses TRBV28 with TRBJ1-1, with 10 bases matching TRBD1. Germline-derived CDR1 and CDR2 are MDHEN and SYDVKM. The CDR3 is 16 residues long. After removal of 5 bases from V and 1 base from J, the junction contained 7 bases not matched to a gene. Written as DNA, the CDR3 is TGTGCCAGCAGTCTCCAGACAGGGGGCGCGAACACTGAAGCTTTCTTT. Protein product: CASSLQTGGANTEAFF. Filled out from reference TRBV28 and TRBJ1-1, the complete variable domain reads DVKVTQSSRYLVKRTGEKVFLECVQDMDHENMFWYRQDPGLGLRLIYFSYDVKMKEKGDIPEGYSVSREKKERFSLILESASTNQTSMYLCASSLQTGGANTEAFFGQGTRLTVV.

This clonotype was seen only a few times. This CDR3 is CASSRQGLAKNIQYF. The CDR3 DNA sequence: TGTGCCAGCAGCCGACAGGGACTAGCCAAAAACATTCAGTACTTC. The V call is TRBV12-3 or TRBV12-4, the J call TRBJ2-4; D may be TRBD1 (7 bases). V lost 6 bases to trimming and J lost 0 bases, with 12 bases between them. The CDR3 spans 15 residues.

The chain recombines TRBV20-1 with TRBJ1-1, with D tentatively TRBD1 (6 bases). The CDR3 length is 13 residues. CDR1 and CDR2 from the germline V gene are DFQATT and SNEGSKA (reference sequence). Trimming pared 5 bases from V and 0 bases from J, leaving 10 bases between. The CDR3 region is CSALRDMNTEAFF. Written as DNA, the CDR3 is TGCAGTGCTCTCCGGGACATGAACACTGAAGCTTTCTTT.

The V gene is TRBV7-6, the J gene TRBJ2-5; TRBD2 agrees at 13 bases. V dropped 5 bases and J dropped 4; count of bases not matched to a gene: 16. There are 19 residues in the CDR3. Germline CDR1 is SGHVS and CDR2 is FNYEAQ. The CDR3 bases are TGTGCCAGCAGCCCCGGACTAGCGGGGGTGCGGGGGCTTGGAGAGACCCAGTACTTC. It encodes CASSPGLAGVRGLGETQYF.

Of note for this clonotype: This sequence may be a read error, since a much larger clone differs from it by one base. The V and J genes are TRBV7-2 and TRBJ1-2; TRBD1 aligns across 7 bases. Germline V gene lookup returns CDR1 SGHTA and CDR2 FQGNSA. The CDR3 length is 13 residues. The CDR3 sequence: CASSRSKGQPTAF. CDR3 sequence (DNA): TGTGCCAGCAGTCGGAGCAAGGGACAGCCCACCGCCTTC.

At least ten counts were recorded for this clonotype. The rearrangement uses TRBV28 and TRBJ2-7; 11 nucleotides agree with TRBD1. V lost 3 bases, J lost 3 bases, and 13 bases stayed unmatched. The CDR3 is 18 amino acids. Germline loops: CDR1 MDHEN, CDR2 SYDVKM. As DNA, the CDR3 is TGTGCCAGCAGTTTCCCCATCATCGGACAGGGGGCTTACTACGAGCAGTACTTC. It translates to CASSFPIIGQGAYYEQYF.

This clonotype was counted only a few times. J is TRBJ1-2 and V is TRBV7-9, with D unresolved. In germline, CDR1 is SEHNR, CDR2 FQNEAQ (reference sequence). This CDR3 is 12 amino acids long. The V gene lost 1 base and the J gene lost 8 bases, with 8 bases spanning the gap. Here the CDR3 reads CASSLVRPGYTF. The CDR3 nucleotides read TGTGCCAGCAGCTTAGTCCGGCCGGGCTACACCTTC.

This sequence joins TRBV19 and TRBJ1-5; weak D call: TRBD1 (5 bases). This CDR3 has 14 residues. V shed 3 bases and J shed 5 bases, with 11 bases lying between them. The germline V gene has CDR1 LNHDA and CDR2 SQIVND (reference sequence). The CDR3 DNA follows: TGTGCCAGTAGTATGGAGACAGTCCATCAGCCCCAGCATTTT. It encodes CASSMETVHQPQHF.

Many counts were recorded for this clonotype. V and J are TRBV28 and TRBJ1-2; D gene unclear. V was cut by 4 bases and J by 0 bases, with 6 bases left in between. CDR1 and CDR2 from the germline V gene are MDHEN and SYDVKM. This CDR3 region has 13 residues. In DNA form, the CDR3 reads TGTGCCAGCAGTTCCGTTACTAACTATGGCTACACCTTC. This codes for CASSSVTNYGYTF.

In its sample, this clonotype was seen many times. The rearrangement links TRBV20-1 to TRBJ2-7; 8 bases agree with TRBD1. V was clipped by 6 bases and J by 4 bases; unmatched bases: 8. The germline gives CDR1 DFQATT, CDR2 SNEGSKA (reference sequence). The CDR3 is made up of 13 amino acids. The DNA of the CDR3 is TGCAGTGCCACGGACAGGGAAATGTACGAGCAGTACTTC. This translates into CSATDREMYEQYF.